This T cell receptor beta chain was recovered during a study of monozygotic twins with inflammatory bowel disease. TCRdb re-called the 5' RACE reads; every CDR3 protein appears as one record, without DNA. The sample includes about 210,000 distinct CDR3 sequences. The CDR3 spans 18 residues. Germline-derived CDR1 and CDR2 are SGHAT and FQNNGV. This rearrangement joins TRBV11-2 to TRBJ2-1; TCRdb's D call of TRBD2 is untestable without DNA. The sample comprised blood. The receptor's source is a human donor with ulcerative colitis or Crohn's disease, or a healthy co-twin of an affected twin (not recorded which). The CDR3 loop reads CASSLYRAGGRENNEQFF.